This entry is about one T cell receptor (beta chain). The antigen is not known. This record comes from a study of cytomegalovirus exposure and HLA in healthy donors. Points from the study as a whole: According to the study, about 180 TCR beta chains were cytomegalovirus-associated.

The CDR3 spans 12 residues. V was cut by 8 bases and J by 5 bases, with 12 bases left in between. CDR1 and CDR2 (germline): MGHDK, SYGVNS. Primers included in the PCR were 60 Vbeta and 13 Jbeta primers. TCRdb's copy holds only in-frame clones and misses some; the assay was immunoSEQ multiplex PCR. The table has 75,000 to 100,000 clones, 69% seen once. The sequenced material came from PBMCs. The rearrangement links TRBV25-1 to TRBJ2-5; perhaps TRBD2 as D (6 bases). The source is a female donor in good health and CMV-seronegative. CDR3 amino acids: CASRGSLETQYF. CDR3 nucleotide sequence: TGTGCCAGCCGGGGGTCTCTGGAGACCCAGTACTTC.